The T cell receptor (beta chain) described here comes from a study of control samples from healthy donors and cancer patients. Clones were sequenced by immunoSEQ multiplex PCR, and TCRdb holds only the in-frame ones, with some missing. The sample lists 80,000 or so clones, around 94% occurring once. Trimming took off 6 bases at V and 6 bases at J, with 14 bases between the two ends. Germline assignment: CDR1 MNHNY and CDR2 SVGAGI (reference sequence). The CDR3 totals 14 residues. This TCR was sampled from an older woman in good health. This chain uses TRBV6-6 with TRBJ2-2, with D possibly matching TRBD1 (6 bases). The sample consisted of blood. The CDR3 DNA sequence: TGTGCCAGCAGAACAGGGTTTAGGGCCGGGGAGCTGTTTTTT. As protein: CASRTGFRAGELFF.